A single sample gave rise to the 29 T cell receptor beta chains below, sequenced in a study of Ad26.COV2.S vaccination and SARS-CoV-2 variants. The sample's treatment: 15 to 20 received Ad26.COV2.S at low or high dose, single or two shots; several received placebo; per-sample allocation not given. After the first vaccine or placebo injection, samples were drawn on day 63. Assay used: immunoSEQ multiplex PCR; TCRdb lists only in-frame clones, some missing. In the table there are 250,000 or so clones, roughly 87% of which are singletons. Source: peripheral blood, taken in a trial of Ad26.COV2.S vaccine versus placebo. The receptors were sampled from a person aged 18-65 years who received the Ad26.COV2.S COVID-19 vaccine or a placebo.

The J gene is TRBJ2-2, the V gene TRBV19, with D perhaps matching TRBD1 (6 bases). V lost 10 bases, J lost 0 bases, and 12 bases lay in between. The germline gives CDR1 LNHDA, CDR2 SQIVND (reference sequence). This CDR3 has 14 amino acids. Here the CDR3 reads CATRTASNTGELFF. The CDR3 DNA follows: TGTGCCACCCGGACAGCCTCGAACACCGGGGAGCTGTTTTTT.

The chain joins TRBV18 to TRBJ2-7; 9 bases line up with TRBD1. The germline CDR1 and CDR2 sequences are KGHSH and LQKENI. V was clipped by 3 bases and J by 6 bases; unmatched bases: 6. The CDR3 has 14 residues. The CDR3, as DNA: TGTGCCAGCTCACCTCGGACAGGGGTAGGCGAGCAGTACTTC. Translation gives CASSPRTGVGEQYF.

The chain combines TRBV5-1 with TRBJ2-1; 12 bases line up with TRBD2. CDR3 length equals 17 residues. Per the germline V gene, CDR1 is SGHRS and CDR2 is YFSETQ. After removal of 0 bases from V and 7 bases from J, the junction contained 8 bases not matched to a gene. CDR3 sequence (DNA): TGCGCCAGCAGCTTGGGACCTAGCGGGGGGGCCGAAAATGAGCAGTTCTTC. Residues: CASSLGPSGGAENEQFF.

CDR3 amino acids: CASSPERVNEQFF. CDR3 bases: TGTGCCAGCAGCCCAGAGAGGGTGAATGAGCAGTTCTTC. The gene calls are TRBV7-8 and TRBJ2-1; possible D gene TRBD2, 5 bases. CDR1 SGHVS and CDR2 FQNEAQ come from the germline V gene. V was clipped by 5 bases and J by 7 bases, with 12 bases between them. The CDR3 covers 13 residues.

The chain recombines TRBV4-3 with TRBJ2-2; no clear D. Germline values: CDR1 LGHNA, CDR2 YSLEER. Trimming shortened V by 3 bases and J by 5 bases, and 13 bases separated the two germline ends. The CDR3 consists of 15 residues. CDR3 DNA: TGCGCCAGCAGCCAGGCTGGGTTTTTGACCGGGGAGCTGTTTTTT. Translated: CASSQAGFLTGELFF.

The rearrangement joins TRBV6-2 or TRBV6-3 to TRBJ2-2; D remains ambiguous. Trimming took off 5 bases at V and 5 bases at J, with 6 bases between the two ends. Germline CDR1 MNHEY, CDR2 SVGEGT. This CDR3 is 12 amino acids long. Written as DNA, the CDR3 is TGTGCCAGCAGTCCCAGGACCGGGGAGCTGTTTTTT. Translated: CASSPRTGELFF.

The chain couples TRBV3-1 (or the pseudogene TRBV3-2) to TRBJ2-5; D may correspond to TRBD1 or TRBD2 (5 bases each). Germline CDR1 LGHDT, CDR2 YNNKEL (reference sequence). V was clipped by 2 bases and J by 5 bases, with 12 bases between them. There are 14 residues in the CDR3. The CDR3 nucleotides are TGTGCCAGCAGCCAACGGGACCTGGTGGAGACCCAGTACTTC. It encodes CASSQRDLVETQYF.

The chain's CDR3 is CASSYLQSRTDEQFF. The DNA of the CDR3 is TGTGCCAGCAGTTACCTACAGTCCCGTACAGATGAGCAGTTCTTC. The chain is built from TRBV6-2 or TRBV6-3 and TRBJ2-1; the D is unclear. The germline V gene has CDR1 MNHEY and CDR2 SVGEGT. There are 15 residues in the CDR3. Trimming left V 2 bases short and J 8 bases short, with 16 bases between.

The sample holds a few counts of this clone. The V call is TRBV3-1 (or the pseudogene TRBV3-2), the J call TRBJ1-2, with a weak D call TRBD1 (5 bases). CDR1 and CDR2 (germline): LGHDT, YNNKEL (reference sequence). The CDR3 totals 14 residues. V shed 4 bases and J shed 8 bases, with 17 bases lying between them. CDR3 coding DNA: TGTGCCAGCAGCCGCTGGGAAGGGGTGAAGGGCTACACCTTC. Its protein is CASSRWEGVKGYTF.

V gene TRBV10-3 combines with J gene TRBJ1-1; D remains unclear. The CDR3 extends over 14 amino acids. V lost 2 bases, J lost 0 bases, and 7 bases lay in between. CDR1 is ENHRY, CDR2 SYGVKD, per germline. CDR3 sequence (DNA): TGTGCCATCAGTGAGCCCGGACTGAACACTGAAGCTTTCTTT. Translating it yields CAISEPGLNTEAFF.

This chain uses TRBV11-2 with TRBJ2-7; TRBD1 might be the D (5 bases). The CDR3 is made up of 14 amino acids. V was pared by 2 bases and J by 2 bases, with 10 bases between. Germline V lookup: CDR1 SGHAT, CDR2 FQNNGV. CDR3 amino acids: CASSLQGATYEQYV. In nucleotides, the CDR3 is TGTGCCAGCAGCTTACAGGGCGCTACCTACGAGCAGTACGTC.

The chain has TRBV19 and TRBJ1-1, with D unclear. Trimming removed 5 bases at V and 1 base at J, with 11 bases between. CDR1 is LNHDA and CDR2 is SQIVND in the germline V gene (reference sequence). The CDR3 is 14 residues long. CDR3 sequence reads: CASSSTRENTEAFF. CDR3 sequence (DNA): TGTGCCAGTAGTTCTACCCGAGAGAACACTGAAGCTTTCTTT.

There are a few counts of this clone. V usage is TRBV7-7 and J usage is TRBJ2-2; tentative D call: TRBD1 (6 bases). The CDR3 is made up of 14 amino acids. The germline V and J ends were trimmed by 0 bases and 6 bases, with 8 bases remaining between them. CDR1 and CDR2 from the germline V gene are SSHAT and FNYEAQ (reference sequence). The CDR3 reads CASSLAGAPGELFF. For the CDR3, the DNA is TGTGCCAGCAGCTTAGCGGGGGCCCCCGGGGAGCTGTTTTTT.

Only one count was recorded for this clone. The CDR3 sequence: CASSYGPRGTDTQYF. For the CDR3, the DNA is TGTGCCAGCAGTTATGGACCAAGAGGGACAGATACGCAGTATTTT. This chain joins TRBV6-5 and TRBJ2-3; possibly TRBD2 for D (5 bases). Germline-derived CDR1 and CDR2 are MNHEY and SVGAGI. There are 15 residues in the CDR3. Between the trimmed V and J ends, which lost 3 bases and 3 bases, there was a span of 13 bases.

The CDR3 bases are TGTGCCAGCAGTTGGGGGGGAAATTCACCCCTCCACTTT. This gives the protein CASSWGGNSPLHF. V is TRBV6-2 or TRBV6-3 and J is TRBJ1-6; D is possibly TRBD1 (5 bases). The CDR3 covers 13 residues. Deletions cut 4 bases from V and 7 bases from J, with 8 bases between. Germline loops: CDR1 MNHEY, CDR2 SVGEGT.

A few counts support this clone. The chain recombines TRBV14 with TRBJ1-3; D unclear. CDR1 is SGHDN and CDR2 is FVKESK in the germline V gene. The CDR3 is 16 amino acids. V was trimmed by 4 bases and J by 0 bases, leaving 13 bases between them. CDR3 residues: CASSPTFAYSGNTIYF. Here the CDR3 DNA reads TGTGCCAGCAGCCCAACATTCGCCTACTCTGGAAACACCATATATTTT.

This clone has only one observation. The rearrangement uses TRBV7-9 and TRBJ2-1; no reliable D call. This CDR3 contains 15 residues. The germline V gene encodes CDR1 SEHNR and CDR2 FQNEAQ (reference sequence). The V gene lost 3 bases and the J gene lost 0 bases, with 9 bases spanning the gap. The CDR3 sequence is CASSFFGSSYNEQFF. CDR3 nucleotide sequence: TGTGCCAGCAGCTTTTTCGGCAGCTCCTACAATGAGCAGTTCTTC. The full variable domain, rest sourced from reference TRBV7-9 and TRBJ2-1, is DTGVSQNPRHKITKRGQNVTFRCDPISEHNRLYWYRQTLGQGPEFLTYFQNEAQLEKSRLLSDRFSAERPKGSFSTLEIQRTEQGDSAMYLCASSFFGSSYNEQFFGPGTRLTVL.

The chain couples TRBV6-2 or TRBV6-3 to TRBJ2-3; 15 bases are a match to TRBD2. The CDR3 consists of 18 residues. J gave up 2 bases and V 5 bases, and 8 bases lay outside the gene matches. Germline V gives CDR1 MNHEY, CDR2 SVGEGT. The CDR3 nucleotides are TGTGCCAGCAGTGGATGGACTAGCGGGGGGGCCGTCACAGATACGCAGTATTTT. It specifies CASSGWTSGGAVTDTQYF.

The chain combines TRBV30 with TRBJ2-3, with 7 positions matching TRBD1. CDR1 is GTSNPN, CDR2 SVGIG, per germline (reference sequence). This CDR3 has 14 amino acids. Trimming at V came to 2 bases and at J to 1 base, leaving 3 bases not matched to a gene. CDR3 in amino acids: CAWSRDSGTDTQYF. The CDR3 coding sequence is TGTGCCTGGAGTCGGGACAGCGGCACAGATACGCAGTATTTT.

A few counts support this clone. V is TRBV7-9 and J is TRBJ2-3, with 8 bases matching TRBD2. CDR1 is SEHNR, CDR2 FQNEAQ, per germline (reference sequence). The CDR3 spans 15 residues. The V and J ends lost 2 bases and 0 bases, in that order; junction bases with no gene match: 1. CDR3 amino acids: CASSLTSGSTDTQYF. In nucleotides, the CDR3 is TGTGCCAGCAGCTTAACTAGCGGTAGCACAGATACGCAGTATTTT.

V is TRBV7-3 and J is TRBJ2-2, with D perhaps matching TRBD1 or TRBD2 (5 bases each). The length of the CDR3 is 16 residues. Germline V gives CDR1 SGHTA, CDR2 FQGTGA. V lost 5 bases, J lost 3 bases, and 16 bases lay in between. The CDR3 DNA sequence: TGTGCCAGCAGCCCGCCCTCGGGACGGCACACCGGGGAGCTGTTTTTT. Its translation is CASSPPSGRHTGELFF.

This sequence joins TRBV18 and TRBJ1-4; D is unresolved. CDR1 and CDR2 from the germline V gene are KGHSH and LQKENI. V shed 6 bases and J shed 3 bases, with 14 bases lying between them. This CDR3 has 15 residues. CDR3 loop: CASSSDGLPNEKLFF. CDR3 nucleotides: TGTGCCAGCTCGTCTGACGGACTTCCTAATGAAAAACTGTTTTTT.

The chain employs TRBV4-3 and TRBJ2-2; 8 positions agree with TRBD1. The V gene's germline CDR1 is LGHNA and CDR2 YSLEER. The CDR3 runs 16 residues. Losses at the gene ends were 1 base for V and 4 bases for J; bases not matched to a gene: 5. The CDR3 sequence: CASSQGTGSSTGELFF. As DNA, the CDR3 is TGCGCCAGCAGCCAAGGGACAGGGAGTAGCACCGGGGAGCTGTTTTTT.

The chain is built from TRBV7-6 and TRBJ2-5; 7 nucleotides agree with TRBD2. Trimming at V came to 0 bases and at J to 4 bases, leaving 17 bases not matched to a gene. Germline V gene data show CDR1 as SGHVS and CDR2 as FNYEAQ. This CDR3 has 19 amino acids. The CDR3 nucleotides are TGTGCCAGCAGCTTAGCGCCCCCCTCTCTACGCGGGAGTGGAGAGACCCAGTACTTC. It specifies CASSLAPPSLRGSGETQYF.

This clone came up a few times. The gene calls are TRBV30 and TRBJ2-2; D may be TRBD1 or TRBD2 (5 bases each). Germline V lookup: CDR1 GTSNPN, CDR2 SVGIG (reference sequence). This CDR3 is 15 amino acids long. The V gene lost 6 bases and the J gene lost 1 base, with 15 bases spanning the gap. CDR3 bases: TGTGCCTGTCACTCGGGGCCGGGGAACACCGGGGAGCTGTTTTTT. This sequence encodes CACHSGPGNTGELFF.

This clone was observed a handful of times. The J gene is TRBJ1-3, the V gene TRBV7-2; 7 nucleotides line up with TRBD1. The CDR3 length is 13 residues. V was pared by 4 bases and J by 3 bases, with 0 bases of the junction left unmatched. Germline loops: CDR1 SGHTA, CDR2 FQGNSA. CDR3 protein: CASSWDSGNTIYF. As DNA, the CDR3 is TGTGCCAGCAGCTGGGACAGTGGAAACACCATATATTTT.

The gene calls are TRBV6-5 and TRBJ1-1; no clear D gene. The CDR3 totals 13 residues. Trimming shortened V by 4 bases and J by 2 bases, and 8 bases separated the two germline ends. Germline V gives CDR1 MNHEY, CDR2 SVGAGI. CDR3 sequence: CASSLGFNTEAFF. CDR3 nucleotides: TGTGCCAGCAGTTTAGGTTTTAACACTGAAGCTTTCTTT.

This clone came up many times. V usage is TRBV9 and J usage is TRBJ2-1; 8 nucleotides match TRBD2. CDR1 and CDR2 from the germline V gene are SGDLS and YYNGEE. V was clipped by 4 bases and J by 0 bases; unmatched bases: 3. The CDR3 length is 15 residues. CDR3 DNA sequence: TGTGCCAGCAGCCCAGCGGGGGACTCCTACAATGAGCAGTTCTTC. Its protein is CASSPAGDSYNEQFF.

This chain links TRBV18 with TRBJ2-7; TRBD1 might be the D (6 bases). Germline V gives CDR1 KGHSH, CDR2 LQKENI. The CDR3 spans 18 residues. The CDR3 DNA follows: TGTGCCAGCTCACCGGTTTCGGGGACCTGGGACATTACCTACGGGCAGTACGTC. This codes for CASSPVSGTWDITYGQYV.